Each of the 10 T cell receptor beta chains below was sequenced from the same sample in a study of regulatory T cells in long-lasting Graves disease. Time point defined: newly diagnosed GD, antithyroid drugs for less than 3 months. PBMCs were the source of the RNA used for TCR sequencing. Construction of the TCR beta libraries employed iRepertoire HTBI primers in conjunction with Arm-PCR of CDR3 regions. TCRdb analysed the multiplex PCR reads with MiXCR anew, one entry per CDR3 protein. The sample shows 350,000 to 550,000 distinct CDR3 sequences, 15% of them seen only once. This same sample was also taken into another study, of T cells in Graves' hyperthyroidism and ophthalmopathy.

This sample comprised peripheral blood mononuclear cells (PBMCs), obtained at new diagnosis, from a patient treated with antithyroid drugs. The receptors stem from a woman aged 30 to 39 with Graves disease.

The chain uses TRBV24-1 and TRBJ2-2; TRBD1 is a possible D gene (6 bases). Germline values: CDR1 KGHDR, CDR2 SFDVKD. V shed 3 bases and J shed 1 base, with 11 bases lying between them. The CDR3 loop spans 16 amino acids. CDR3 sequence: CATSDPGTQNTGELFF. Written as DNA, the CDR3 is TGTGCCACCAGTGATCCCGGGACACAGAACACCGGGGAGCTGTTTTTT.

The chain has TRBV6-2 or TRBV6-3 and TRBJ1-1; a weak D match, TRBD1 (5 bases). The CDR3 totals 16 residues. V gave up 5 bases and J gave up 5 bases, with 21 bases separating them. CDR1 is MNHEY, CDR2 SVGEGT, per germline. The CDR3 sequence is CASSPLSGGAGTEAFF. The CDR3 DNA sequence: TGTGCCAGCAGTCCCCTTTCGGGCGGGGCCGGGACTGAAGCTTTCTTT.

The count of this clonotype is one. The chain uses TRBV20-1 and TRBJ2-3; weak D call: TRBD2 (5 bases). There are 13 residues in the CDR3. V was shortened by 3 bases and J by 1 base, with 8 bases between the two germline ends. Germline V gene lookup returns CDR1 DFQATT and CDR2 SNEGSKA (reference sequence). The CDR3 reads CSASRSGTDTQYF. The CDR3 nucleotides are TGCAGTGCTAGTCGTAGCGGCACAGATACGCAGTATTTT.

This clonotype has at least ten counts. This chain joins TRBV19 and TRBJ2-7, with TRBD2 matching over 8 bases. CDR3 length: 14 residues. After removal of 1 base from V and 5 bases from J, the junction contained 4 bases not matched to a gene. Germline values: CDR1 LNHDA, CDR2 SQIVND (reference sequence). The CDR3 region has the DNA TGTGCCAGTAGTATAGCTGGGACTAGTAACGAGCAGTACTTC. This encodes CASSIAGTSNEQYF.

CDR3 sequence reads: CASSLPRTGGSTDTQYF. The CDR3 bases are TGTGCCAGCAGTTTGCCCCGGACAGGGGGCTCCACAGATACGCAGTATTTT. The chain combines TRBV28 with TRBJ2-3; 11 nucleotides agree with TRBD1. This CDR3 has 17 amino acids. CDR1 and CDR2 (germline): MDHEN, SYDVKM. With 3 bases clipped from V and 2 bases from J, the junction kept 7 bases outside the gene matches. Full variable domain (remainder filled in from reference TRBV28 and TRBJ2-3): DVKVTQSSRYLVKRTGEKVFLECVQDMDHENMFWYRQDPGLGLRLIYFSYDVKMKEKGDIPEGYSVSREKKERFSLILESASTNQTSMYLCASSLPRTGGSTDTQYFGPGTRLTVL.

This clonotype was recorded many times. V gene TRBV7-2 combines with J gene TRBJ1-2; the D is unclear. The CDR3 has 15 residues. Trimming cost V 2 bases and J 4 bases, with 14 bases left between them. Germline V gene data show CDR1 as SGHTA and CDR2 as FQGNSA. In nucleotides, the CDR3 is TGTGCCAGCAGCTTATTCCCCGGGAGCGGCTATGGCTACACCTTC. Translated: CASSLFPGSGYGYTF.

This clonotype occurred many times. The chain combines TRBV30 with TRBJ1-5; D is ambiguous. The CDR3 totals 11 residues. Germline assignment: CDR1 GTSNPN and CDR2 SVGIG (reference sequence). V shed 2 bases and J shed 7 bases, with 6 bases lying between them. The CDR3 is CAWSTGQPQHF. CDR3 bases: TGTGCCTGGAGTACCGGGCAGCCCCAGCATTTT.

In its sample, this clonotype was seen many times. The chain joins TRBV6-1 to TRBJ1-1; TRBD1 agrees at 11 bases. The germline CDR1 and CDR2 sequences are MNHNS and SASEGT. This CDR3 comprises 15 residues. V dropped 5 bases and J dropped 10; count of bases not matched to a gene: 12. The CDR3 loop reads CASSPRDRGEGGAFF. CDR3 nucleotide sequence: TGTGCCAGCAGTCCCCGGGACAGGGGGGAGGGGGGAGCTTTCTTT.

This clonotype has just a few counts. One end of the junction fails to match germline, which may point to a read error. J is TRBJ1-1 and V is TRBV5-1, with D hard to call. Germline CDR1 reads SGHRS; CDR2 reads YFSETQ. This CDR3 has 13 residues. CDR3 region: CASSPDINTEAFF. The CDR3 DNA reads TGCGCCAGCAGCCCAGACATTAACACCGAAGCTTTCTTT.

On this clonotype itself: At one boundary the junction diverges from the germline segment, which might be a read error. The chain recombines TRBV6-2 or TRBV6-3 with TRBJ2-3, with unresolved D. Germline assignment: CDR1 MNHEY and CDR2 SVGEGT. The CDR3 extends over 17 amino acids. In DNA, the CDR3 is TGTACCAGCAGTTACTCGATGGCCCGACGGCGCGCTGATACGCAGTATTTT. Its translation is CTSSYSMARRRADTQYF.